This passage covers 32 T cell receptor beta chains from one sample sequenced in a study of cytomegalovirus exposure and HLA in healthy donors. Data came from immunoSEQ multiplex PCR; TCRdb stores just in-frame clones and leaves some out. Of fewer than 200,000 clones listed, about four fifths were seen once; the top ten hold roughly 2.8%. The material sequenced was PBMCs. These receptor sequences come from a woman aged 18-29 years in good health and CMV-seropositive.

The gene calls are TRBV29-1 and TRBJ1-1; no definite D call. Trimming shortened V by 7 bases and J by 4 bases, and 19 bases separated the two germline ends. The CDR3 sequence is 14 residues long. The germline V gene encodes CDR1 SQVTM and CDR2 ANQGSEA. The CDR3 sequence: CSAALQVLGTEAFF. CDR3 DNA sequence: TGCAGCGCCGCGCTTCAGGTTTTAGGCACTGAAGCTTTCTTT.

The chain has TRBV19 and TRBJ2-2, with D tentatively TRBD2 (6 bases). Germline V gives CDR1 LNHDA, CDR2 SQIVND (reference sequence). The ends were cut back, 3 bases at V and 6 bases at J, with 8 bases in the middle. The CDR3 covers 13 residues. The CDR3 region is CASSIWGAGELFF. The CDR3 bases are TGTGCCAGTAGTATCTGGGGGGCCGGGGAGCTGTTTTTT.

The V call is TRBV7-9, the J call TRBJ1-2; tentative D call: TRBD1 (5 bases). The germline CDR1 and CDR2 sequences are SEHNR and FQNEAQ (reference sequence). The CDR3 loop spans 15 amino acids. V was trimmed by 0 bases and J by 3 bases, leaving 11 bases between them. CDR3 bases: TGTGCCAGCAGCTTAGCCGGGGGGACGGACTATGGCTACACCTTC. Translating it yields CASSLAGGTDYGYTF.

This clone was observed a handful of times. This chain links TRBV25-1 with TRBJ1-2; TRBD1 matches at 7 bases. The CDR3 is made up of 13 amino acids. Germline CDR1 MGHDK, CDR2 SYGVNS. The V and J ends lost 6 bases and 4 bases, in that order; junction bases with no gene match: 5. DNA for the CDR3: TGTGCCAGCAGGGAGGGGGCAAGCTATGGCTACACCTTC. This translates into CASREGASYGYTF.

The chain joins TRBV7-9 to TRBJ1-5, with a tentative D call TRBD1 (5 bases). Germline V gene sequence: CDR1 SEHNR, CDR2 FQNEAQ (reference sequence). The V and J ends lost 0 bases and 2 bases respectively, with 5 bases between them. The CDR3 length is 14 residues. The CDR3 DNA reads TGTGCCAGCAGCTTAGCAGGGGGCAATCAGCCCCAGCATTTT. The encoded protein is CASSLAGGNQPQHF.

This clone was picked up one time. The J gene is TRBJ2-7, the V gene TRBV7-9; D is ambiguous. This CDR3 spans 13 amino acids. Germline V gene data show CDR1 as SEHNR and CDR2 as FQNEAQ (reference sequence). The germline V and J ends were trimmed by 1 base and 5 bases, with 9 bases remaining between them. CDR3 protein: CASSLGSLDEQYF. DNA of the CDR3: TGTGCCAGCAGCTTAGGGAGCCTGGACGAGCAGTACTTC.

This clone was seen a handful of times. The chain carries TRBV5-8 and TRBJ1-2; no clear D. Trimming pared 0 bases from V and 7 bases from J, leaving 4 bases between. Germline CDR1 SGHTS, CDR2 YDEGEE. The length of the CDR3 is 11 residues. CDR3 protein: CASSLGSGYTF. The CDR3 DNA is TGTGCCAGCAGCTTGGGTAGTGGCTACACCTTC.

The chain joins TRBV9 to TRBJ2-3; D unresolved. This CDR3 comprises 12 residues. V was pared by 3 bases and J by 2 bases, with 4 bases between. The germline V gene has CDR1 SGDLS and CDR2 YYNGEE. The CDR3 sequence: CASSAHTDTQYF. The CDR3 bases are TGTGCCAGCAGCGCCCACACAGATACGCAGTATTTT. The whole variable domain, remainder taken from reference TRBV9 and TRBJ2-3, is DSGVTQTPKHLITATGQRVTLRCSPRSGDLSVYWYQQSLDQGLQFLIQYYNGEERAKGNILERFSAQQFPDLHSELNLSSLELGDSALYFCASSAHTDTQYFGPGTRLTVL.

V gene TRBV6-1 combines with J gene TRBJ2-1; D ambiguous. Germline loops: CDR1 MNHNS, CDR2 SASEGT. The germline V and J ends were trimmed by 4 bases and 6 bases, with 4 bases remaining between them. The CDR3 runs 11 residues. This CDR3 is CASSVFNEQFF. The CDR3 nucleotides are TGTGCCAGCAGTGTCTTCAATGAGCAGTTCTTC.

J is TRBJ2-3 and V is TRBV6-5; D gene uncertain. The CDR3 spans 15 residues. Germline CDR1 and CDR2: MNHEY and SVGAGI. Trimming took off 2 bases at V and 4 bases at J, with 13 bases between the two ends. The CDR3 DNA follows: TGTGCCAGCAGTTACGATTTACCACGCGCAGATACGCAGTATTTT. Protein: CASSYDLPRADTQYF.

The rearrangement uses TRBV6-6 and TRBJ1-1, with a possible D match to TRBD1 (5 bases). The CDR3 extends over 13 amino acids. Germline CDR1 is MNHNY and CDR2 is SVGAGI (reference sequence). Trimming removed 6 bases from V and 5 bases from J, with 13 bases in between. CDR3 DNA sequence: TGTGCCAGCAGGACAGCTTTGAGTACTGAAGCTTTCTTT. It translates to CASRTALSTEAFF.

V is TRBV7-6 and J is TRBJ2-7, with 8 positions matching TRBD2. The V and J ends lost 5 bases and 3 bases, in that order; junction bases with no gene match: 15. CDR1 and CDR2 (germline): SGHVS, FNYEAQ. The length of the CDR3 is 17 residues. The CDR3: CASSSAPWRGEGYEQYF. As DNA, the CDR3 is TGTGCCAGCAGCAGCGCGCCTTGGCGGGGGGAAGGCTACGAGCAGTACTTC.

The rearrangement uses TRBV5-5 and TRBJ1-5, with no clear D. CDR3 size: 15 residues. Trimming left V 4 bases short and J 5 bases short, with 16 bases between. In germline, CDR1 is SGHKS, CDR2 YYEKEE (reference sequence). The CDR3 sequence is CASSPGAGGHQPQHF. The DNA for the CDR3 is TGTGCCAGCAGCCCAGGTGCGGGAGGACATCAGCCCCAGCATTTT.

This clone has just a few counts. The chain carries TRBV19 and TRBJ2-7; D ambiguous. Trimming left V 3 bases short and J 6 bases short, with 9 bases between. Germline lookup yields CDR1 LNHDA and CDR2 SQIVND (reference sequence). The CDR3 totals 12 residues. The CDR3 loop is CASSMAQSEQYF. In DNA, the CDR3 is TGTGCCAGTAGTATGGCCCAAAGCGAGCAGTACTTC.

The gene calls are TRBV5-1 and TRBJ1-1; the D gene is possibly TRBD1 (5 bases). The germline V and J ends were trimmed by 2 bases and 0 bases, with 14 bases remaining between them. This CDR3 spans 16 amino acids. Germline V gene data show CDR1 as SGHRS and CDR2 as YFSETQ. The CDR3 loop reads CASSFRDRPLNTEAFF. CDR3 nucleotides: TGCGCCAGCAGCTTTCGAGACAGACCCTTGAACACTGAAGCTTTCTTT.

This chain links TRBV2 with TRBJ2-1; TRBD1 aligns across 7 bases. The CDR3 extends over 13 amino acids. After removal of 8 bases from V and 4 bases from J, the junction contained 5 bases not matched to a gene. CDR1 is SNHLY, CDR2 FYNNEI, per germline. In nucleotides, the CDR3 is TGTGCCAGCGGGACAGAAAAATACAATGAGCAGTTCTTC. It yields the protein CASGTEKYNEQFF. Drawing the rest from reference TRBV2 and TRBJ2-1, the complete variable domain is EPEVTQTPSHQVTQMGQEVILRCVPISNHLYFYWYRQILGQKVEFLVSFYNNEISEKSEIFDDQFSVERPDGSNFTLKIRSTKLEDSAMYFCASGTEKYNEQFFGPGTRLTVL.

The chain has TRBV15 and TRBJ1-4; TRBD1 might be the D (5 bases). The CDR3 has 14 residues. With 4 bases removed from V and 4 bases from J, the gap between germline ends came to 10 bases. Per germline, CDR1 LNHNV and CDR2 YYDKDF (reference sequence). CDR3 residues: CATSNRQGNEKLFF. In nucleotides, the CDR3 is TGTGCCACCAGCAATCGGCAGGGTAATGAAAAACTGTTTTTT.

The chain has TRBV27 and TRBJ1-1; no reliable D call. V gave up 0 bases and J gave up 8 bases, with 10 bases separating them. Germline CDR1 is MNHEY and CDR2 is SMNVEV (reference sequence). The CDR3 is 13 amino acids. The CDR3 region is CASSLSVPGEAFF. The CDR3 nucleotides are TGTGCCAGCAGTTTATCGGTCCCCGGGGAAGCTTTCTTT.

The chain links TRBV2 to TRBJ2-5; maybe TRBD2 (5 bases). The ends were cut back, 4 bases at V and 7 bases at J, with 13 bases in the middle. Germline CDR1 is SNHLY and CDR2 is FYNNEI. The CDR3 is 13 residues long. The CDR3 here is CASSVLTAGTQYF. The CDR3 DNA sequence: TGTGCCAGCAGTGTTCTAACCGCGGGGACCCAGTACTTC.

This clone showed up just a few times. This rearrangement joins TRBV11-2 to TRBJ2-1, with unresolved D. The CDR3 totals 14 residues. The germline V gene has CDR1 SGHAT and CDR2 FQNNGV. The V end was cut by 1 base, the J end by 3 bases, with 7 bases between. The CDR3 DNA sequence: TGTGCCAGCAGCTTAGGGTCAGGCTACAATGAGCAGTTCTTC. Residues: CASSLGSGYNEQFF.

The CDR3 DNA follows: TGTGCCAGCAGCTTGATAACGCAGGGGGCAGCTAACTATGGCTACACCTTC. Its translation: CASSLITQGAANYGYTF. The chain couples TRBV5-6 to TRBJ1-2; TRBD1 matches 8 bases. V trimming: 1 base; J trimming: 0 bases; junction bases outside the gene matches: 8. The CDR3 contains 17 residues. Germline loops: CDR1 SGHDT, CDR2 YYEEEE.

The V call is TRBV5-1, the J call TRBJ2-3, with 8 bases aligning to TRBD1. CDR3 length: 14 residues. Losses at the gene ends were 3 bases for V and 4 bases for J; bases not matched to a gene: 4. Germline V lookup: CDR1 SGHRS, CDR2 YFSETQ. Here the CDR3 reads CASSSGQGSDTQYF. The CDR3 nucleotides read TGCGCCAGCAGCTCAGGACAGGGATCAGATACGCAGTATTTT.

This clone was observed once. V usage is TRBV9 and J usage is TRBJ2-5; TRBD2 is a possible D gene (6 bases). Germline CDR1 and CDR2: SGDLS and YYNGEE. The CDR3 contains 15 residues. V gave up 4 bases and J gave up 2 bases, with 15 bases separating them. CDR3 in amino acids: CASSPSGRGQETQYF. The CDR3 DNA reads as TGTGCCAGCAGCCCAAGTGGGCGGGGTCAAGAGACCCAGTACTTC. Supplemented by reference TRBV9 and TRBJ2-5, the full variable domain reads DSGVTQTPKHLITATGQRVTLRCSPRSGDLSVYWYQQSLDQGLQFLIQYYNGEERAKGNILERFSAQQFPDLHSELNLSSLELGDSALYFCASSPSGRGQETQYFGPGTRLLVL.

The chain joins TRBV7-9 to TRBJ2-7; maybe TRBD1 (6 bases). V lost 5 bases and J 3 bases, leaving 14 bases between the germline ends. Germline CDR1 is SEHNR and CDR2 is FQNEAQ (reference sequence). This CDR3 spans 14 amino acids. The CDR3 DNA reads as TGTGCCAGCAGCCCCCGGGACAAGAGCTACGAGCAGTACTTC. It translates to CASSPRDKSYEQYF. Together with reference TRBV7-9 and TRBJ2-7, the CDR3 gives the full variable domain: DTGVSQNPRHKITKRGQNVTFRCDPISEHNRLYWYRQTLGQGPEFLTYFQNEAQLEKSRLLSDRFSAERPKGSFSTLEIQRTEQGDSAMYLCASSPRDKSYEQYFGPGTRLTVT.

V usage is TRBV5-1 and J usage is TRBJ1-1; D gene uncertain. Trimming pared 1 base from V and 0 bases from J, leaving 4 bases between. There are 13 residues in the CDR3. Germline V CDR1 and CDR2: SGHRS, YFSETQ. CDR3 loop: CASSLRVNTEAFF. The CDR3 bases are TGCGCCAGCAGCTTGCGGGTGAACACTGAAGCTTTCTTT. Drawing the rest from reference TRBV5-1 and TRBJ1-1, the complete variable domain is KAGVTQTPRYLIKTRGQQVTLSCSPISGHRSVSWYQQTPGQGLQFLFEYFSETQRNKGNFPGRFSGRQFSNSRSEMNVSTLELGDSALYLCASSLRVNTEAFFGQGTRLTVV.

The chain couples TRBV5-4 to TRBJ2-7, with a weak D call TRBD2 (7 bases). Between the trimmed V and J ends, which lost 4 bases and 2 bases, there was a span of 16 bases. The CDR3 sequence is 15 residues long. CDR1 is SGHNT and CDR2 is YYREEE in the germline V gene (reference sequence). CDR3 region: CASSRERGRAYEQYF. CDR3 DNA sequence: TGTGCCAGCAGCCGCGAAAGGGGGAGGGCCTACGAGCAGTACTTC.

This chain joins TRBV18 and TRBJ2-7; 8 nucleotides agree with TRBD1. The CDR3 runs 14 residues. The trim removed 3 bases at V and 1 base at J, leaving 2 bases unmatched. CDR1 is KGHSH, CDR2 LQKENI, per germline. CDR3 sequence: CASSPGQESYEQYF. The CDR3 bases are TGTGCCAGCTCACCGGGACAGGAATCCTACGAGCAGTACTTC. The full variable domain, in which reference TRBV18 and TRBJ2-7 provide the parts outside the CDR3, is NAGVMQNPRHLVRRRGQEARLRCSPMKGHSHVYWYRQLPEEGLKFMVYLQKENIIDESGMPKERFSAEFPKEGPSILRIQQVVRGDSAAYFCASSPGQESYEQYFGPGTRLTVT.

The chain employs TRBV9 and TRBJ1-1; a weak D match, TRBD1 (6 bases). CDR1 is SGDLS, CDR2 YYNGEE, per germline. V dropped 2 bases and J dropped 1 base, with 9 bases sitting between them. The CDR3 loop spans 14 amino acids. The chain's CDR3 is CASSVIQGNTEAFF. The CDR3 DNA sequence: TGTGCCAGCAGCGTCATACAGGGGAACACTGAAGCTTTCTTT.

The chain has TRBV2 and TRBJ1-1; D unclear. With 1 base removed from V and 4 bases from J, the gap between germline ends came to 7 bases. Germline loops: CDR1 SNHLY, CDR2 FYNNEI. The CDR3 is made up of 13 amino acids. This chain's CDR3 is CASSEGWSTEAFF. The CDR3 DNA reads TGTGCCAGCAGTGAAGGGTGGAGCACTGAAGCTTTCTTT.

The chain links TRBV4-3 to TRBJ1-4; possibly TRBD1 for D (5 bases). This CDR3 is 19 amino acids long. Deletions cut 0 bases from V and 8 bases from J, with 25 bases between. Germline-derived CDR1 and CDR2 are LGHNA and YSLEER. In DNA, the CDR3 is TGCGCCAGCAGCCAAGATCGACAAACGGCAGGCCCCGGGGGAGAAAAACTGTTTTTT. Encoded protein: CASSQDRQTAGPGGEKLFF.

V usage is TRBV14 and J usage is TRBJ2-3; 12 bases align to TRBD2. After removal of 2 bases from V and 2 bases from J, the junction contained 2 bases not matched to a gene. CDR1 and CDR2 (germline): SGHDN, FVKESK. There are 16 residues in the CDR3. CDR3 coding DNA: TGTGCCAGCAGCCAACTAGCGGGGGGGAACACAGATACGCAGTATTTT. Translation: CASSQLAGGNTDTQYF.

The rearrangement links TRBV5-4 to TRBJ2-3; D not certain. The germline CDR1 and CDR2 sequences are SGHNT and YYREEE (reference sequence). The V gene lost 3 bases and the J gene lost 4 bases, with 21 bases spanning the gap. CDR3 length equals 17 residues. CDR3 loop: CASSSGLVRLHSDTQYF. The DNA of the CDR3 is TGTGCCAGCAGCTCGGGTTTAGTCCGACTCCACTCAGATACGCAGTATTTT. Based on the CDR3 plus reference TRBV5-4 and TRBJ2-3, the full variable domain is ETGVTQSPTHLIKTRGQQVTLRCSSQSGHNTVSWYQQALGQGPQFIFQYYREEENGRGNFPPRFSGLQFPNYSSELNVNALELDDSALYLCASSSGLVRLHSDTQYFGPGTRLTVL.